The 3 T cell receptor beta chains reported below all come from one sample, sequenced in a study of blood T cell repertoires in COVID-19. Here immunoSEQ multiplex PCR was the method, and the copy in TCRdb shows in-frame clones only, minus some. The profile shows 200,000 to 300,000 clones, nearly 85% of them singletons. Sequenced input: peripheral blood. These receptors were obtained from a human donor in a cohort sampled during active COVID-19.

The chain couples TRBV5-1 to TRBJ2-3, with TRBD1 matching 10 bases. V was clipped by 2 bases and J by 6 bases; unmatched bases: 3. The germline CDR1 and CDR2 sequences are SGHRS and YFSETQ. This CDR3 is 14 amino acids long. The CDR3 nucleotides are TGCGCCAGCAGCTTTCGGGACAGGGGTGATACGCAGTATTTT. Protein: CASSFRDRGDTQYF.

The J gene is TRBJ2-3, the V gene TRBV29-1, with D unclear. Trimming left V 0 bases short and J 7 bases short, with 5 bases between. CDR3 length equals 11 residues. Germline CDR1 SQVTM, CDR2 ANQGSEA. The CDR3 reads CSVEDPYTQYF. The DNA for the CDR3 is TGCAGCGTTGAAGATCCGTATACGCAGTATTTT.

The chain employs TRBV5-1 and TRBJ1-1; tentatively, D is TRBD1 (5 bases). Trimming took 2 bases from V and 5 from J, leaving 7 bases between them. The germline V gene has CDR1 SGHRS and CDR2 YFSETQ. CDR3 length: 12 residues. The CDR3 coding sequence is TGCGCCAGCAGCTTTAGGGGAACTGAAGCTTTCTTT. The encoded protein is CASSFRGTEAFF.